This entry concerns a single TCR beta chain. The ends were cut back, 3 bases at V and 0 bases at J, with 11 bases in the middle. This CDR3 has 15 amino acids. CDR1 SGHVS and CDR2 FNYEAQ come from the germline V gene. Sequencing used immunoSEQ multiplex PCR; TCRdb keeps in-frame clones, though not all of them. The data show around 250,000 clones, around nine tenths seen once. This specimen comes from a study of blood T cell repertoires in COVID-19. The clonotype comes from a woman aged 40 to 55 who had been exposed to COVID-19. Sequencing was performed on PBMCs or T cells enriched from blood (not recorded which). The chain combines TRBV7-6 with TRBJ1-2, with TRBD1 as a possible D gene (6 bases). The CDR3 here is CASSLDGQTNYGYTF. The CDR3 DNA is TGTGCCAGCAGCTTGGACGGACAGACTAACTATGGCTACACCTTC.